This is a list of T cell receptor beta chains from one sample in a study of T cell responses to AZD1222 COVID-19 vaccine. Some clones are missing from TCRdb's copy, which holds only in-frame ones; the method was immunoSEQ multiplex PCR. The sample contains about 130,000 clones, more than 75% of which appear only once. The sample consisted of peripheral blood, taken on day 0 of AZD1222 vaccination. All receptors come from an adult in good health. The CDR3 runs from the conserved cysteine through the conserved F or W. The D gene is left open where the match is weak. Where a row states a size, it is once, few, many or the class of an expanded clone; other rows omit it.

len,abundance,d_gene,j_gene,v_gene,CDR3nt,CDR3aa
15,few,-,TRBJ1-3,TRBV11-2,TGTGCCAGCAGCTACCAGGGAGGAGATGGAAACACCATATATTTT,CASSYQGGDGNTIYF
14,-,TRBD1,TRBJ2-5,TRBV9,TGTGCCAGCAGCACCACAGGGGTGCAAGAGACCCAGTACTTC,CASSTTGVQETQYF
17,few,-,TRBJ1-1,TRBV28,TGTGCCAGCAGTTTGAGGGAGGGGGTCACACCTGTCGCTGAAGCTTTCTTT,CASSLREGVTPVAEAFF
16,many,-,TRBJ2-1,TRBV30,TGTGCCTGGAGAGTTAGGACGTTGAGCTCCTACAATGAGCAGTTCTTC,CAWRVRTLSSYNEQFF
15,many,TRBD1,TRBJ1-2,TRBV9,TGTGCCAGCAGCGTAGCTGGGGGGACAGGGGATGGCTACACCTTC,CASSVAGGTGDGYTF
14,-,TRBD1,TRBJ1-1,TRBV5-1,TGCGCCAGCAGCTTGGAGCGGGACAGGGAAGAAGCTTTCTTT,CASSLERDREEAFF
15,-,-,TRBJ1-6,TRBV13,TGTGCCAGCAGTTCCACACGGGGGAATAATTCACCCCTCCACTTT,CASSSTRGNNSPLHF
11,few,TRBD1,TRBJ1-1,TRBV27,TGTGCCAGCAGGGGGACAGGGGGAACTTTCTTT,CASRGTGGTFF
14,-,TRBD1,TRBJ1-1,TRBV9,TGTGCCAGCAGCGGACAGGGACCGAACACTGAAGCTTTCTTT,CASSGQGPNTEAFF
14,-,TRBD2,TRBJ2-2,TRBV6-2/TRBV6-3,TGTGCCAGCAGTACGGGGGGGGACACCGGGGAGCTGTTTTTT,CASSTGGDTGELFF
15,few,-,TRBJ1-5,TRBV28,TGTGCCAGCAGTTCCTCGAGGGGGGGCCGTCAGCCCCAGCATTTT,CASSSSRGGRQPQHF
13,few,-,TRBJ1-1,TRBV11-2,TGTGCCAGCAGCTTAGGAATACGAACTGAAGCTTTCTTT,CASSLGIRTEAFF
15,-,-,TRBJ2-3,TRBV9,TGTGCCAGCAGCCCCCGCCCCCCTAGCACAGATACGCAGTATTTT,CASSPRPPSTDTQYF
16,-,TRBD1,TRBJ1-4,TRBV5-5,TGTGCCAGCAGCCTGCCCCTCGGGACAGATAATGAAAAACTGTTTTTT,CASSLPLGTDNEKLFF
14,-,TRBD1,TRBJ1-4,TRBV5-8,TGTGGCAGGGGGATTGGACCCTATGATGAAAAACTGTTTTTT,CGRGIGPYDEKLFF
17,-,-,TRBJ2-5,TRBV19,TGTGCCAGTAGTATAGGAGGTGGGGGCGCGGGAGAAGAGACCCAGTACTTC,CASSIGGGGAGEETQYF
16,-,-,TRBJ2-6,TRBV5-4,TGTGCCAGCAGCTTGGCTCAGGGGTCTGGGGCCAACGTCCTGACTTTC,CASSLAQGSGANVLTF
15,-,TRBD1,TRBJ2-5,TRBV18,TGTGCCAGCTCCCGAGGGACAGGGAATAAAGAGACCCAGTACTTC,CASSRGTGNKETQYF
13,-,-,TRBJ1-5,TRBV9,TGTGCCAGCGGAGGGGGAAGCAATCAGCCCCAGCATTTT,CASGGGSNQPQHF
13,few,TRBD2,TRBJ2-3,TRBV29-1,TGCAGCGCTGGGGGGGGGAACCCAGATACGCAGTATTTT,CSAGGGNPDTQYF
15,-,TRBD1,TRBJ1-2,TRBV5-1,TGCGCCAGCAGCTCCCCCGACAGGGGGGACTATGGCTACACCTTC,CASSSPDRGDYGYTF
15,-,-,TRBJ2-7,TRBV28,TGTGCCAGCAGTCCCTCTTCAAGGGGCCCTTACGAGCAGTACTTC,CASSPSSRGPYEQYF
14,-,-,TRBJ1-3,TRBV4-1,TGCGCCAGCAGCCTGGGTACAGGAGGAAACACCATATATTTT,CASSLGTGGNTIYF
12,-,-,TRBJ1-2,TRBV6-6,TGTGCCAGCAGTTACCCTCGGGATGGCTACACCTTC,CASSYPRDGYTF